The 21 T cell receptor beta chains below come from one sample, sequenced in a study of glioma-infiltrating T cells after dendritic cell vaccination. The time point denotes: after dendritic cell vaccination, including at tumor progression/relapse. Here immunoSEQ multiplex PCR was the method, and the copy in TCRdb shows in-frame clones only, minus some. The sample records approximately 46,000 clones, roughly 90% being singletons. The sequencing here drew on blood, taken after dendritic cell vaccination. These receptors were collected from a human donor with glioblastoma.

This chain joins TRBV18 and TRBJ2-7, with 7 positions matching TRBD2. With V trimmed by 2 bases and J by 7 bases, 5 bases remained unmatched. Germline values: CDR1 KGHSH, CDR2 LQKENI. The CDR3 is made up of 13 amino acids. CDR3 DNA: TGTGCCAGCTCACCAGCCGGGGGGTGGGAGCAGTACTTC. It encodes CASSPAGGWEQYF.

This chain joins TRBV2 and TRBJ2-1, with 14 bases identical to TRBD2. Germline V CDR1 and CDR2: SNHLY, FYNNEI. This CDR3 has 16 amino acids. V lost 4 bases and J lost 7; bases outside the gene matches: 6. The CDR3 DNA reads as TGTGCCAGCAGTGGGACTAGCGGGAGGCTCGGGAATGAGCAGTTCTTC. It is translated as CASSGTSGRLGNEQFF.

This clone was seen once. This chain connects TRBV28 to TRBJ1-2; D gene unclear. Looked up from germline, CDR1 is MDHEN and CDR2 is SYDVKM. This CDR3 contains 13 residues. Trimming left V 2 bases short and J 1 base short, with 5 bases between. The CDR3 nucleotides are TGTGCCAGCAGTTTACCGGGTAACTATGGCTACACCTTC. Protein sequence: CASSLPGNYGYTF.

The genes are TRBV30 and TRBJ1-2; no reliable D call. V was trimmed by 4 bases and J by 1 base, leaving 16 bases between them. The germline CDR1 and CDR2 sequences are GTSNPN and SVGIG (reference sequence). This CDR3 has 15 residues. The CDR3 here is CAWISDFAVNYGYTF. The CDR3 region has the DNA TGTGCCTGGATTTCGGATTTTGCGGTTAACTATGGCTACACCTTC.

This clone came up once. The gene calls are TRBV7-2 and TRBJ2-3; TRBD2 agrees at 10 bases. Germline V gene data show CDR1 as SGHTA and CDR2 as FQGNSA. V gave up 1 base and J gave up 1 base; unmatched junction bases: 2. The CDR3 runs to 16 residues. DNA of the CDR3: TGTGCCAGCAGCTTAGTAGGGACTAGCGGCACAGATACGCAGTATTTT. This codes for CASSLVGTSGTDTQYF.

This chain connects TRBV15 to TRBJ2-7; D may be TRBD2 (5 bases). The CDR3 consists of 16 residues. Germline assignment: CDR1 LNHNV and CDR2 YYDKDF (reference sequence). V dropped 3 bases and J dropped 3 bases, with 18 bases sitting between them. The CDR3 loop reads CATSSPGDWPIYEQYF. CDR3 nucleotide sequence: TGTGCCACCAGCAGTCCCGGGGATTGGCCAATCTACGAGCAGTACTTC.

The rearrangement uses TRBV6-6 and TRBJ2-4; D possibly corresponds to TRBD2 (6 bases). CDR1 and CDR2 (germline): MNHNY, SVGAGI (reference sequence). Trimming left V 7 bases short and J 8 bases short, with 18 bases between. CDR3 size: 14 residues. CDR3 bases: TGTGCCAGCAAAGGGAGGATGGTGACGGACATTCAGTACTTC. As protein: CASKGRMVTDIQYF.

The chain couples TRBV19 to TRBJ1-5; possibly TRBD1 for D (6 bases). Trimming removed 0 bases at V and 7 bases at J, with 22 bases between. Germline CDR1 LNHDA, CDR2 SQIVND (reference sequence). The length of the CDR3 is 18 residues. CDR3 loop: CASSIDRLGRGQFQPQHF. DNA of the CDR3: TGTGCCAGTAGTATAGATCGATTGGGCAGGGGACAATTCCAGCCCCAGCATTTT.

This chain's CDR3 is CASQGETFYSYEQYF. The DNA for the CDR3 is TGTGCCAGCCAGGGGGAGACCTTTTACTCCTACGAGCAGTACTTC. The V and J genes are TRBV6-5 and TRBJ2-7, with TRBD1 identical over 7 bases. V was clipped by 8 bases and J by 0 bases; unmatched bases: 10. Germline CDR1 MNHEY, CDR2 SVGAGI. The CDR3 covers 15 residues.

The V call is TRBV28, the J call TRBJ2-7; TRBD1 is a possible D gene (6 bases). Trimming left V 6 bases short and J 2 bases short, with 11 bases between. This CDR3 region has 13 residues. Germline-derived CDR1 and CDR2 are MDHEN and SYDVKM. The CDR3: CASRTTGAYEQYF. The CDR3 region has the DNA TGTGCCAGCAGAACGACAGGTGCCTACGAGCAGTACTTC. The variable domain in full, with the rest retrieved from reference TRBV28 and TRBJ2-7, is DVKVTQSSRYLVKRTGEKVFLECVQDMDHENMFWYRQDPGLGLRLIYFSYDVKMKEKGDIPEGYSVSREKKERFSLILESASTNQTSMYLCASRTTGAYEQYFGPGTRLTVT.

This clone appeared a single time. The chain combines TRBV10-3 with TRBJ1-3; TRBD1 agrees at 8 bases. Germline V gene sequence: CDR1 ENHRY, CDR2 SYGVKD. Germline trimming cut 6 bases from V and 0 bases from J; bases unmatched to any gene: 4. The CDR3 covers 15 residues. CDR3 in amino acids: CAISETGDSGNTIYF. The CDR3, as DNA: TGTGCCATCAGCGAGACAGGGGACTCTGGAAACACCATATATTTT.

The CDR3 nucleotides read TGTGCCAGCAGGGGCCTACAGGGGAACACTGAAGCTTTCTTT. Translation gives CASRGLQGNTEAFF. The rearrangement uses TRBV6-5 and TRBJ1-1; maybe TRBD1 (6 bases). The CDR3 consists of 14 residues. The V end was cut by 6 bases, the J end by 1 base, with 12 bases between. The germline V gene encodes CDR1 MNHEY and CDR2 SVGAGI.

CDR3 coding DNA: TGTGCCAGCAGCCCAGACAGGGGCTATGGCTACACCTTC. Its protein is CASSPDRGYGYTF. V gene TRBV6-6 combines with J gene TRBJ1-2; 8 bases fit TRBD1. CDR1 is MNHNY, CDR2 SVGAGI, per germline (reference sequence). With 6 bases clipped from V and 4 bases from J, the junction kept 4 bases outside the gene matches. The CDR3 runs 13 residues.

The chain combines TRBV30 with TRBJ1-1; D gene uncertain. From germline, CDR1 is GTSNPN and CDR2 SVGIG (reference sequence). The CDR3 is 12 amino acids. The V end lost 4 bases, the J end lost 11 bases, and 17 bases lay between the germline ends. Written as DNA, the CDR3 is TGTGCCTGGACACCAGGACTCCCGAGGGCTTTCTTT. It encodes CAWTPGLPRAFF.

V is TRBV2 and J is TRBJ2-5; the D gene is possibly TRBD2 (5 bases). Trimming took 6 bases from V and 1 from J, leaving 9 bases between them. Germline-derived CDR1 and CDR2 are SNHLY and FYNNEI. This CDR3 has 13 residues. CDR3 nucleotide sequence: TGTGCCAGCAGGATCGGGGTCCAAGAGACCCAGTACTTC. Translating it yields CASRIGVQETQYF. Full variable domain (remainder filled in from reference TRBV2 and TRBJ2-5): EPEVTQTPSHQVTQMGQEVILRCVPISNHLYFYWYRQILGQKVEFLVSFYNNEISEKSEIFDDQFSVERPDGSNFTLKIRSTKLEDSAMYFCASRIGVQETQYFGPGTRLLVL.

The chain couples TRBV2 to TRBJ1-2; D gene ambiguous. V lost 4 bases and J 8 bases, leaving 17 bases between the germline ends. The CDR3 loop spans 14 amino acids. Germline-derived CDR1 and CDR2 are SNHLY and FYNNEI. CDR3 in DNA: TGTGCCAGCAGTGTTCCGGGGATTGATGGGGGCTACACCTTC. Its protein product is CASSVPGIDGGYTF.

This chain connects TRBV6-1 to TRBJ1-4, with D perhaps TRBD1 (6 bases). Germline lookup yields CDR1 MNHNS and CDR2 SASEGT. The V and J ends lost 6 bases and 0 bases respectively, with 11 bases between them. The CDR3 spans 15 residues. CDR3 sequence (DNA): TGTGCCAGCAGCTCAGGGGTTGCAACTAATGAAAAACTGTTTTTT. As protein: CASSSGVATNEKLFF.

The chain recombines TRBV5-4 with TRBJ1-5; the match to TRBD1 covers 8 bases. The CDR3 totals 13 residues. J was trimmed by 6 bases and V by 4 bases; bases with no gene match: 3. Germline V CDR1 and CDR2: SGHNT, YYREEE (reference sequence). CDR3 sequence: CASSPDRAQPQHF. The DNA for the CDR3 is TGTGCCAGCAGCCCGGACAGGGCTCAGCCCCAGCATTTT.

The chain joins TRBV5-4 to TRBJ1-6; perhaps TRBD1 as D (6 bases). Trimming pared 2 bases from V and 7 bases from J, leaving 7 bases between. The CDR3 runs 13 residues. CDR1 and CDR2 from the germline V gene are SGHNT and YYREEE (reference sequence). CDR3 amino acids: CASSLTGNSPLHF. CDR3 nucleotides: TGTGCCAGCAGCTTAACAGGGAATTCACCCCTCCACTTT.

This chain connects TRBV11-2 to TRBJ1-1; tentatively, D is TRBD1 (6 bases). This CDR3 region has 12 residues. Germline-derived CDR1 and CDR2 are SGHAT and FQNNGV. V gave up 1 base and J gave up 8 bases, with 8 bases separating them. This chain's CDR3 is CASSLGTAEAFF. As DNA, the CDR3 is TGTGCCAGCAGCTTAGGGACAGCCGAAGCTTTCTTT.

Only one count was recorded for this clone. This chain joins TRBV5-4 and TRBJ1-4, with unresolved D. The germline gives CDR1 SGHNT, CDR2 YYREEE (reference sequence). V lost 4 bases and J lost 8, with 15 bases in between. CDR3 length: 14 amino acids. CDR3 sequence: CASSRYGVGEKLFF. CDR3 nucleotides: TGTGCCAGCAGCCGTTACGGGGTAGGCGAAAAACTGTTTTTT.